The subject of this entry is one T cell receptor beta chain. This clonotype was seen a few times. Its antigen is unknown. The input lacks base qualities; no much larger clone sits a single base away. The sample belongs to a study of T-cell reconstitution after alpha-beta-depleted transplantation in children listed by TCRdb under 2016. About the investigation overall: T-cell immune reconstitution after TCRalphabeta/CD19-depleted allogeneic hematopoietic cell transplantation in children was quantitatively tracked in the study by means of TCR repertoire profiling.

Library creation used PCR. The sequencing machine was an Illumina HiSeq 2500. TCR library preparation used molecular barcoding, with unique molecular identifiers applied to normalize quantification of the TCRbeta repertoire. The raw public reads went through TCRdb reprocessing: fastp at Q25, MiXCR clone calling, in-frame beta chains kept. Merged by CDR3 protein, the rows form single entries marked with the most common genes and DNA. The sample has about 540,000 distinct CDR3 sequences on record, around 17% of them singletons. Roughly 3.3% of the sample is in the top ten clones. This sequence was found in a human donor who donated a stem cell graft to a child with acute lymphoblastic leukemia. Material: PBMCs from the stem cell graft donor, obtained from the stem cell graft.

The DNA is as follows: TGCAGTGCTCACCTAGGCCGGGCAGATACGCAGTATTTT. This encodes CSAHLGRADTQYF. The V and J segments used are TRBV20-1 and TRBJ2-3; no confident D gene assignment can be made. The CDR3, from cysteine to phenylalanine, totals 13 residues. Solely the CDR3 DNA is kept, with 39 bases framed from the first base. V is reduced by 5 bases and J by 4 bases, leaving a spacing of 13 bases between them. As encoded in the germline V gene (reference sequence), CDR1 is DFQATT while CDR2 is SNEGSKA.